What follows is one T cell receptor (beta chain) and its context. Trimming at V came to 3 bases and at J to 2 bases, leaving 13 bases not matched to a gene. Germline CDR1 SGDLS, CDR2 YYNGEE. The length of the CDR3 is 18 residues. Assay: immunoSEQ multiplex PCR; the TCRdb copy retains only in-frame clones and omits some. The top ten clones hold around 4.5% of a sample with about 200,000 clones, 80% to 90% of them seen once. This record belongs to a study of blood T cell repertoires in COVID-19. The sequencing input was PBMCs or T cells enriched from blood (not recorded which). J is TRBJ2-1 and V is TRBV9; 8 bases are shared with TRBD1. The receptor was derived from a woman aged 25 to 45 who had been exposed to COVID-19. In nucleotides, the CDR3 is TGTGCCAGCAGCGCGTCTCCCAGGGGGCTAGGTACCTACAATGAGCAGTTCTTC. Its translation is CASSASPRGLGTYNEQFF.